The clone carrying this T cell receptor beta chain was observed a single time. Antigen specificity is unknown. The method was immunoSEQ multiplex PCR; TCRdb's version includes in-frame clones alone and lacks a portion of them. The sample shows 17,000 or so clones, approximately 80% of them seen only once. This entry is derived from a study of tumor-infiltrating lymphocytes in localized non-small cell lung cancer. Study-wide background: Resected tumor was paired with non-adjacent uninvolved lung from the same patient. Findings of the study overall: Immunotypes IM1 and IM2 had similar TCR-derived T-cell fractions. Tumors had more T cell infiltration than uninvolved lung, per TCRbeta sequencing and CD3 counts. No link was found between tumor T-cell fraction and recurrence-free survival.

CDR3 length: 13 amino acids. Trimming cost V 3 bases and J 2 bases, with 9 bases left between them. Germline values: CDR1 SGHNT, CDR2 YYREEE (reference sequence). The V call is TRBV5-4, the J call TRBJ2-7, with D possibly being TRBD1 (6 bases). The material sequenced was lung tumor tissue. The clonotype was recovered from a human donor with non-small cell lung cancer. The CDR3 sequence is CASSYRETYEQYF. The CDR3 DNA reads as TGTGCCAGCAGCTACAGGGAAACCTACGAGCAGTACTTC.